The 25 T cell receptor beta chains reported below all come from one sample, sequenced in a study of blood T cell repertoires in COVID-19. Some clones are missing from TCRdb's copy, which holds only in-frame ones; the method was immunoSEQ multiplex PCR. The sample holds approximately 150,000 clones, more than 65% seen once. What was sequenced was PBMCs or T cells enriched from blood (not recorded which). The receptors shown here come from a middle-aged woman with acute COVID-19.

The gene calls are TRBV29-1 and TRBJ1-2, with 8 bases aligning to TRBD1. The CDR3 runs 11 residues. V gave up 7 bases and J gave up 6 bases; unmatched junction bases: 4. Germline V CDR1 and CDR2: SQVTM, ANQGSEA. CDR3 in amino acids: CSGQGNNGYTF. CDR3 DNA sequence: TGCAGCGGACAGGGGAATAATGGCTACACCTTC. Combining the CDR3 with reference TRBV29-1 and TRBJ1-2 gives the whole variable domain SAVISQKPSRDICQRGTSLTIQCQVDSQVTMMFWYRQQPGQSLTLIATANQGSEATYESGFVIDKFPISRPNLTFSTLTVSNMSPEDSSIYLCSGQGNNGYTFGSGTRLTVV.

The CDR3 bases are TGTGCCAGCAGTCCCAATAGCGGTGTTTCCTACAATGAGCAGTTCTTC. It is translated as CASSPNSGVSYNEQFF. The chain links TRBV27 to TRBJ2-1, with D perhaps matching TRBD2 (6 bases). Germline CDR1 and CDR2: MNHEY and SMNVEV (reference sequence). There are 16 residues in the CDR3. V was pared by 5 bases and J by 1 base, with 15 bases between.

The chain recombines TRBV28 with TRBJ1-2; D unresolved. CDR3 length: 12 amino acids. V was shortened by 6 bases and J by 4 bases, with 9 bases between the two germline ends. Germline CDR1 is MDHEN and CDR2 is SYDVKM. CDR3 residues: CASSPRIYGYTF. The CDR3 DNA reads as TGTGCCAGCAGCCCCAGAATCTATGGCTACACCTTC.

J is TRBJ2-7 and V is TRBV12-5; 8 positions agree with TRBD1. V lost 0 bases and J lost 2; bases outside the gene matches: 6. Germline V CDR1 and CDR2: LGHNT, FRNRAP. This CDR3 is 16 amino acids long. The CDR3 DNA sequence: TGTGCTAGTGGTTTGGTAGTAGGGACAGGACCCTACGAGCAGTACGTC. It specifies CASGLVVGTGPYEQYV.

This chain uses TRBV12-3 or TRBV12-4 with TRBJ2-1, with a weak D call TRBD1 (5 bases). CDR3 size: 13 residues. Deletions cut 6 bases from V and 4 bases from J, with 10 bases between. The CDR3 region is CASRPGFYNEQFF. For the CDR3, the DNA is TGTGCCAGCAGACCAGGGTTTTACAATGAGCAGTTCTTC.

The chain employs TRBV19 and TRBJ2-7; TRBD1 agrees at 10 bases. Germline CDR1 reads LNHDA; CDR2 reads SQIVND (reference sequence). With 5 bases clipped from V and 2 bases from J, the junction kept 6 bases outside the gene matches. The CDR3 spans 15 residues. The CDR3 DNA reads TGTGCCAGTAGTCCCTGGACAGGGGGGGCCTACGAGCAGTACTTC. It specifies CASSPWTGGAYEQYF.

The rearrangement links TRBV6-5 to TRBJ2-3; no reliable D call. CDR1 is MNHEY and CDR2 is SVGAGI in the germline V gene. The CDR3 consists of 13 residues. V lost 6 bases to trimming and J lost 3 bases, with 10 bases between them. In nucleotides, the CDR3 is TGTGCCAGCAGCCGTAAGGAGACAGATACGCAGTATTTT. Translation: CASSRKETDTQYF.

The rearrangement links TRBV5-6 to TRBJ2-1; D is unresolved. CDR3 length: 12 amino acids. Trimming took 1 base from V and 6 from J, leaving 5 bases between them. Looked up from germline, CDR1 is SGHDT and CDR2 is YYEEEE. DNA for the CDR3: TGTGCCAGCAGCTTGAATCGCAATGAGCAGTTCTTC. Its protein product is CASSLNRNEQFF. The full variable domain, in which reference TRBV5-6 and TRBJ2-1 provide the parts outside the CDR3, is DAGVTQSPTHLIKTRGQQVTLRCSPKSGHDTVSWYQQALGQGPQFIFQYYEEEERQRGNFPDRFSGHQFPNYSSELNVNALLLGDSALYLCASSLNRNEQFFGPGTRLTVL.

The genes are TRBV5-1 and TRBJ1-1; TRBD1 matches 8 bases. The junction had 5 bases not matched to a gene; V was cut back by 2 bases and J by 5 bases. The CDR3 runs to 14 residues. Looked up from germline, CDR1 is SGHRS and CDR2 is YFSETQ. The CDR3 DNA reads as TGCGCCAGCAGCTTCGGGACAGGCGGGACTGAAGCTTTCTTT. It specifies CASSFGTGGTEAFF.

This chain connects TRBV2 to TRBJ1-5; D call uncertain. The CDR3 spans 14 residues. The ends were cut back, 4 bases at V and 2 bases at J, with 9 bases in the middle. CDR1 is SNHLY and CDR2 is FYNNEI in the germline V gene. The CDR3 loop is CASSGDEGNQPQHF. The CDR3 nucleotides are TGTGCCAGCAGTGGTGACGAGGGCAATCAGCCCCAGCATTTT.

V is TRBV27 and J is TRBJ1-1; the match to TRBD1 covers 8 bases. The germline V gene encodes CDR1 MNHEY and CDR2 SMNVEV (reference sequence). This CDR3 has 15 residues. Trimming at V came to 0 bases and at J to 6 bases, leaving 6 bases not matched to a gene. The CDR3 coding sequence is TGTGCCAGCAGTTTATCGTCAGGGGGCGCCGCTGAAGCTTTCTTT. As protein: CASSLSSGGAAEAFF.

This clone came up a few times. The CDR3 region is CASREQIAKNIQYF. CDR3 DNA sequence: TGTGCCAGTAGAGAACAAATAGCCAAAAACATTCAGTACTTC. The gene calls are TRBV19 and TRBJ2-4; D remains ambiguous. Germline loops: CDR1 LNHDA, CDR2 SQIVND (reference sequence). The CDR3 has 14 residues. V was shortened by 6 bases and J by 0 bases, with 9 bases between the two germline ends.

The V call is TRBV5-1, the J call TRBJ2-2; D may be TRBD2 (5 bases). V was pared by 4 bases and J by 5 bases, with 15 bases between. Germline V lookup: CDR1 SGHRS, CDR2 YFSETQ. The CDR3 spans 15 residues. CDR3 loop: CASSMVASRTGELFF. In nucleotides, the CDR3 is TGCGCCAGCAGCATGGTCGCTAGCCGGACCGGGGAGCTGTTTTTT.

The chain uses TRBV20-1 and TRBJ1-2; tentatively, D is TRBD1 (5 bases). Germline assignment: CDR1 DFQATT and CDR2 SNEGSKA (reference sequence). CDR3 size: 11 residues. The V and J ends lost 0 bases and 7 bases respectively, with 6 bases between them. This CDR3 reads CSARDRVGYTF. Here the CDR3 DNA reads TGCAGTGCTAGAGACAGGGTTGGCTACACCTTC.

The V and J genes are TRBV11-1 and TRBJ2-1, with D hard to call. The ends were cut back, 2 bases at V and 6 bases at J, with 14 bases in the middle. The length of the CDR3 is 15 residues. Per germline, CDR1 SGHAT and CDR2 FQDESV (reference sequence). CDR3 in DNA: TGTGCCAGCAGCTTACAGGTAGTCAGTTTCAATGAGCAGTTCTTC. This encodes CASSLQVVSFNEQFF.

V usage is TRBV14 and J usage is TRBJ2-1; D is perhaps TRBD1 (5 bases). Per the germline V gene, CDR1 is SGHDN and CDR2 is FVKESK. The ends were cut back, 1 base at V and 3 bases at J, with 10 bases in the middle. This CDR3 comprises 15 residues. In DNA form, the CDR3 reads TGTGCCAGCAGCCAAGGGGGCAGATACTACAATGAGCAGTTCTTC. Translation gives CASSQGGRYYNEQFF.

The chain has TRBV11-2 and TRBJ2-1; the match to TRBD2 covers 12 bases. The trim removed 4 bases at V and 7 bases at J, leaving 5 bases unmatched. Germline CDR1 SGHAT, CDR2 FQNNGV. The length of the CDR3 is 15 residues. CDR3 residues: CASSWTSGTGNEQFF. CDR3 in DNA: TGTGCCAGCAGCTGGACTAGCGGGACGGGAAATGAGCAGTTCTTC.

The chain carries TRBV27 and TRBJ1-1, with unresolved D. Trimming removed 4 bases at V and 2 bases at J, with 5 bases between. This CDR3 has 12 residues. Germline loops: CDR1 MNHEY, CDR2 SMNVEV (reference sequence). The CDR3 spells CASSSSNTEAFF. In DNA, the CDR3 is TGTGCCAGCAGTTCGAGTAACACTGAAGCTTTCTTT.

The chain couples TRBV13 to TRBJ2-7; 9 positions match TRBD1. Germline values: CDR1 PRHDT, CDR2 FYEKMQ (reference sequence). The CDR3 spans 14 residues. With 5 bases clipped from V and 1 base from J, the junction kept 3 bases outside the gene matches. DNA for the CDR3: TGTGCCAGCAGCAGGGACAGGGAGTCCTACGAGCAGTACTTC. It codes for CASSRDRESYEQYF.

The V gene is TRBV5-8, the J gene TRBJ2-1, with 14 nucleotides matching TRBD2. Germline V gene data show CDR1 as SGHTS and CDR2 as YDEGEE. J lost 7 bases, V lost 4 bases, and 4 bases had no gene match. The CDR3 has 15 residues. The CDR3 spells CASSPGLAGANEQFF. CDR3 in DNA: TGTGCCAGCAGCCCGGGACTAGCGGGAGCTAATGAGCAGTTCTTC.

The rearrangement joins TRBV5-6 to TRBJ1-4; 7 bases map to TRBD1. V was clipped by 5 bases and J by 16 bases; unmatched bases: 17. The CDR3 has 14 residues. Germline V gives CDR1 SGHDT, CDR2 YYEEEE. CDR3 sequence: CASRSHRDSHIEFF. DNA for the CDR3: TGTGCCAGCAGATCACACCGGGACAGCCATATAGAGTTTTTT. The full variable domain, its missing parts supplied by reference TRBV5-6 and TRBJ1-4, is DAGVTQSPTHLIKTRGQQVTLRCSPKSGHDTVSWYQQALGQGPQFIFQYYEEEERQRGNFPDRFSGHQFPNYSSELNVNALLLGDSALYLCASRSHRDSHIEFFGSGTQLSVL.

This chain joins TRBV7-2 and TRBJ1-6; perhaps TRBD1 as D (5 bases). Germline-derived CDR1 and CDR2 are SGHTA and FQGNSA. The CDR3 spans 16 residues. V was cut by 5 bases and J by 3 bases, with 14 bases left in between. The CDR3 region is CASSPGVGGYNSPLHF. The CDR3, as DNA: TGTGCCAGCAGCCCCGGGGTGGGGGGCTATAATTCACCCCTCCACTTT.

V gene TRBV3-1 (or the pseudogene TRBV3-2) combines with J gene TRBJ1-2, with 9 bases that match TRBD1. V lost 2 bases, J lost 6 bases, and 4 bases stayed unmatched. CDR1 is LGHDT and CDR2 is YNNKEL in the germline V gene (reference sequence). CDR3 length: 14 amino acids. The CDR3 loop reads CASSQWDRENGYTF. CDR3 nucleotide sequence: TGTGCCAGCAGCCAATGGGACAGGGAGAATGGCTACACCTTC.

The chain joins TRBV29-1 to TRBJ2-1; tentative D call: TRBD2 (6 bases). V was trimmed by 2 bases and J by 4 bases, leaving 9 bases between them. Looked up from germline, CDR1 is SQVTM and CDR2 is ANQGSEA. The CDR3 consists of 13 residues. The CDR3 DNA follows: TGCAGCGTTGAAATGGGAGGATACAATGAGCAGTTCTTC. This sequence encodes CSVEMGGYNEQFF.

The gene calls are TRBV7-8 and TRBJ2-7; no clear D. V dropped 2 bases and J dropped 0 bases, with 8 bases sitting between them. There are 14 residues in the CDR3. Germline CDR1 is SGHVS and CDR2 is FQNEAQ. The DNA of the CDR3 is TGTGCCAGCAGCTTACAGACTGGCTCCTACGAGCAGTACGTC. This encodes CASSLQTGSYEQYV.